This entry features one TCR beta chain sequence. Its cognate antigen is unknown. The length of the CDR3 is 13 residues. CDR1 is SGDLS, CDR2 YYNGEE, per germline. Deletions cut 0 bases from V and 4 bases from J, with 7 bases between. The data belong to a study of shared clonotypes between healthy human individuals. Background on the study: Each donor's CD4 naive and CD4 memory cells filled three plates apiece, CD8 naive two, and CD8 memory one.

Every subset had its genomic DNA shared out evenly among several immunoSEQ plates. TCRdb's table, derived via immunoSEQ multiplex PCR, lists solely in-frame clones and lacks some. The data show millions of clones, approximately 94% seen once. Subsets obtained from CD4+ cells comprised CD45RA+ naive and CD45RA-negative memory cells. Study results and limitations: Investigators expected sequencing depth to affect clonotype sharing among donors.

The genes are TRBV9 and TRBJ1-2; unclear D gene. The receptor's source is a man between 18 and 29 years old in good health. The sample was naive CD4+ T cells sorted from blood. The subset denotes: CD45RA+ positively selected. The CDR3, as DNA: TGTGCCAGCAGCGTAGACGCAGGCTATGGCTACACCTTC. This encodes CASSVDAGYGYTF.